This T cell receptor beta chain derives from a study of naive and memory T cell subsets. Broader study findings: Naive and memory repertoire findings lacked a ground truth for validation.

The table lists this clonotype with a few counts. Antigen: not known. An equimolar mix of two oligonucleotides served as the beta constant-region primer for TRBC1 and TRBC2. Ligated cDNA was amplified by four rounds of PCR with nested alpha and beta constant-region primers and SP2. TCRdb recomputed calls from the UMI-ligation and nested PCR reads with MiXCR, one row per CDR3 protein. This table has about 8,000 distinct CDR3 sequences, around 27% appearing once. CDR1 is SGHRS and CDR2 is YFSETQ in the germline V gene. V was shortened by 0 bases and J by 5 bases, with 19 bases between the two germline ends. The CDR3 length is 17 residues.

This receptor was obtained from a human donor in good health. Sequencing was done on a sample of CD8+ TEMRA cells from blood. Subset in this sample: effector memory re-expressing CD45RA, CD45RA+ CD27-. The chain joins TRBV5-1 to TRBJ2-3; a possible D gene is TRBD1 (5 bases). CDR3: CASSLALVSSQGDTQYF. CDR3 coding DNA: TGCGCCAGCAGCTTGGCCTTAGTATCTTCCCAGGGAGATACGCAGTATTTT.